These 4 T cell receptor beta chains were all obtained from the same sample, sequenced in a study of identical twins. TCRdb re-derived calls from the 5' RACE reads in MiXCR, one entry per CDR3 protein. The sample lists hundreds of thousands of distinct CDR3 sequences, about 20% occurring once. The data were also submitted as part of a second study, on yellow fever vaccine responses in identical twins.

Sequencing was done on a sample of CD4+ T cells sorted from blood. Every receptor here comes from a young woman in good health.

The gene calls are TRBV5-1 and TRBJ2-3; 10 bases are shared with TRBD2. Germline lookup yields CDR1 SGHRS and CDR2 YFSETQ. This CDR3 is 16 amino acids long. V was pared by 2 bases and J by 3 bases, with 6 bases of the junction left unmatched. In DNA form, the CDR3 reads TGCGCCAGCAGCTTTATCCCGGGACTAGCGACAGATACGCAGTATTTT. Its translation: CASSFIPGLATDTQYF. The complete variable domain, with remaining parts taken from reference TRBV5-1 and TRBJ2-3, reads KAGVTQTPRYLIKTRGQQVTLSCSPISGHRSVSWYQQTPGQGLQFLFEYFSETQRNKGNFPGRFSGRQFSNSRSEMNVSTLELGDSALYLCASSFIPGLATDTQYFGPGTRLTVL.

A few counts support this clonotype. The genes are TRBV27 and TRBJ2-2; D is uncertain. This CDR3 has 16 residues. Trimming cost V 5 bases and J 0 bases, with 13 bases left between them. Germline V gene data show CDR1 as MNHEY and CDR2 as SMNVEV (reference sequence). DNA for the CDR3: TGTGCCAGCAGTGGAGACACAAGTCCGAACACCGGGGAGCTGTTTTTT. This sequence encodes CASSGDTSPNTGELFF.

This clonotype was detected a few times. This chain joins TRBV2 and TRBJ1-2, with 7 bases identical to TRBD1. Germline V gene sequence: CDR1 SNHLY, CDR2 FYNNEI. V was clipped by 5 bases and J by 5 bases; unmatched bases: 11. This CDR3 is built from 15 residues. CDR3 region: CASSRRDSREYGYTF. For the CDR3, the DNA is TGTGCCAGCAGTCGCCGGGACAGCAGGGAATATGGCTACACCTTC.

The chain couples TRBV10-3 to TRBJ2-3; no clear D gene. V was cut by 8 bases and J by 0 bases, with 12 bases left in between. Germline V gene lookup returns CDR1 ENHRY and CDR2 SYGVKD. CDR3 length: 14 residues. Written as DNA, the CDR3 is TGTGCCATCTCGGGCGGACCTAGCACAGATACGCAGTATTTT. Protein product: CAISGGPSTDTQYF.